This T cell receptor beta chain was identified during a study of blood T cell repertoires in COVID-19. CDR3 size: 13 residues. Trimming pared 2 bases from V and 1 base from J, leaving 5 bases between. Germline loops: CDR1 SGHVS, CDR2 FQNEAQ. This clone has more than one count but fewer than ten. The protocol was immunoSEQ multiplex PCR, while the TCRdb copy is restricted to in-frame clones and leaves out a portion. Among around 500,000 clones listed, roughly 90% were seen once. This chain links TRBV7-8 with TRBJ1-1; D unresolved. Sequencing was done on a sample of PBMCs or T cells enriched from blood (not recorded which). The source of this sequence is a middle-aged woman who had recovered from COVID-19. Here the CDR3 DNA reads TGTGCCAGCAGCTTACGAGGGAACACTGAAGCTTTCTTT. Amino acid sequence: CASSLRGNTEAFF.